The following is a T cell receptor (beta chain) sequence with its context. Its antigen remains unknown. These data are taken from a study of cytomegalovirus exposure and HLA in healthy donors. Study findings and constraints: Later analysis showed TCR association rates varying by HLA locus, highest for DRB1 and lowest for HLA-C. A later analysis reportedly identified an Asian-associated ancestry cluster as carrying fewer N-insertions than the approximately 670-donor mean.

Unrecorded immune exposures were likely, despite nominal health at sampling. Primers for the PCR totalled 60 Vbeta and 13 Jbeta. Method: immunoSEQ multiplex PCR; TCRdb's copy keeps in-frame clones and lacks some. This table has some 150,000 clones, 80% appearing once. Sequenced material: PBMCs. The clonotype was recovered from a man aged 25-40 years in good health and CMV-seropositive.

CDR3 sequence (DNA): TGTGCCTGGAGCCCCAGGTATGAGACCAAGGTATCCTACGAGCAGTACTTC. Translating gives CAWSPRYETKVSYEQYF. The rearrangement joins TRBV30 to TRBJ2-7; unclear D gene. V lost 3 bases and J lost 1, with 22 bases in between. CDR1 and CDR2 from the germline V gene are GTSNPN and SVGIG (reference sequence). CDR3 length: 17 amino acids.